This TCR beta chain was profiled in a study of a mutant IDH1 vaccine in newly diagnosed glioma. Study information: Patients arrived already treated with radiotherapy, temozolomide, or both, most having had both.

Time point defined: baseline, week 1 (first vaccination visit). Treatment reported: pre-vaccination baseline after standard-of-care therapy. New astrocytomas of WHO grade 3 or 4 that were IDH1-mutant and ATRX-lost were found in the donors. V was pared by 6 bases and J by 1 base, with 14 bases between. The CDR3 spans 15 residues. Germline loops: CDR1 KGHSH, CDR2 LQKENI. This clone has only one observation. Its antigen remains unidentified. Study outcomes and limitations: Vaccine-induced immune responses occurred in 80% to 95% of patients. Alterations occurring in top peripheral T cell clonotypes seemed unrelated to pseudoprogression.

TCRdb's copy holds only in-frame clones and misses some; the assay was immunoSEQ multiplex PCR. In the table there are around 50,000 clones, roughly 90% of which are singletons. The material sequenced was PBMCs, taken from a glioma patient treated with radiotherapy, temozolomide or both. This sequence joins TRBV18 and TRBJ2-3; possibly TRBD1 for D (5 bases). The receptor was derived from a man aged 35 to 55 with glioma. This CDR3 is CASSNQGLGTDTQYF. The CDR3 DNA follows: TGTGCCAGCTCTAACCAGGGTCTCGGCACAGATACGCAGTATTTT.